Each of the 30 T cell receptor beta chains below was sequenced from the same sample in a study of T cell repertoires in cytomegalovirus infection. TCRdb reprocessed the reads via MiXCR and lists one record per CDR3 protein. The sample records 630,000 or so distinct CDR3 sequences, 20% to 25% being singletons. Sequences were obtained from CD8+ T cells from PBMCs. The receptors come from a human donor in good health (CMV status not recorded). Some clones in this sample may be carry-over from other donors' samples.

This clonotype was found many times. V gene TRBV11-1 combines with J gene TRBJ2-7; TRBD2 aligns across 10 bases. Germline values: CDR1 SGHAT, CDR2 FQDESV (reference sequence). V was pared by 3 bases and J by 3 bases, with 11 bases of the junction left unmatched. The CDR3 has 17 residues. CDR3 protein: CASSLTGLAGAYYEQYF. The CDR3 DNA reads as TGTGCCAGCAGCTTGACGGGGCTAGCGGGGGCCTACTACGAGCAGTACTTC.

This clonotype was counted only a few times. The gene calls are TRBV6-6 and TRBJ2-6; D is uncertain. CDR1 is MNHNY and CDR2 is SVGAGI in the germline V gene (reference sequence). The CDR3 is 19 amino acids. Trimming removed 0 bases at V and 0 bases at J, with 15 bases between. The chain's CDR3 is CASSYSPGPLRSGANVLTF. In DNA form, the CDR3 reads TGTGCCAGCAGTTACTCGCCAGGCCCCTTACGCTCTGGGGCCAACGTCCTGACTTTC.

Turning to this clonotype: A single base separates this from a much larger clone, so it may be a read error. The chain recombines TRBV12-3 or TRBV12-4 with TRBJ1-1; D might be TRBD1 (5 bases). CDR3 length: 15 residues. V was shortened by 4 bases and J by 2 bases, with 14 bases between the two germline ends. The CDR3 bases are TGTGCCAGCAGTTGGGGGAAGAGGGGAAACACTGAAGCTTTCTTT. This encodes CASSWGKRGNTEAFF.

This clonotype was seen a handful of times. The gene calls are TRBV27 and TRBJ2-1; 9 positions match TRBD2. This CDR3 is built from 16 residues. Looked up from germline, CDR1 is MNHEY and CDR2 is SMNVEV (reference sequence). The V segment lost 4 bases and the J segment 5 bases; nucleotides outside the gene matches: 9. In nucleotides, the CDR3 is TGTGCCAGCAGTTCCCCCTCTAGCGGGGTCCACAATGAGCAGTTCTTC. Translating it yields CASSSPSSGVHNEQFF.

The V call is TRBV19, the J call TRBJ2-1; D gene uncertain. V was clipped by 7 bases and J by 0 bases, with 1 base between them. The CDR3 contains 11 residues. Germline lookup yields CDR1 LNHDA and CDR2 SQIVND (reference sequence). The CDR3 is CASISYNEQFF. DNA of the CDR3: TGTGCCAGTATCTCCTACAATGAGCAGTTCTTC.

CDR3 sequence reads: CSAAGGRTEAFF. As DNA, the CDR3 is TGCAGTGCCGCAGGGGGACGAACTGAAGCTTTCTTT. V and J are TRBV20-1 and TRBJ1-1, with 7 bases matching TRBD1. V shed 6 bases and J 5 bases; nucleotides not matched to a gene: 6. CDR3 length: 12 amino acids. Germline values: CDR1 DFQATT, CDR2 SNEGSKA (reference sequence).

This clonotype was counted between two and nine times. The chain joins TRBV28 to TRBJ1-2; no firm D call. Germline V lookup: CDR1 MDHEN, CDR2 SYDVKM. V was trimmed by 3 bases and J by 4 bases, leaving 18 bases between them. The CDR3 runs 16 residues. The CDR3 here is CASSFRAVGSGYGYTF. CDR3 nucleotide sequence: TGTGCCAGCAGTTTCCGTGCTGTGGGAAGTGGCTATGGCTACACCTTC.

This clonotype was counted a few times. This chain links TRBV20-1 with TRBJ2-4; D is ambiguous. The CDR3 runs to 13 residues. V gave up 1 base and J gave up 5 bases, with 9 bases separating them. Looked up from germline, CDR1 is DFQATT and CDR2 is SNEGSKA (reference sequence). In DNA, the CDR3 is TGCAGTGCTAGAGTTTCAGACGAAAACATTCAGTACTTC. This translates into CSARVSDENIQYF.

In this sample, this clonotype turned up many times. This chain connects TRBV12-3 or TRBV12-4 to TRBJ2-2; D is possibly TRBD1 (6 bases). V shed 8 bases and J shed 3 bases, with 13 bases lying between them. The CDR3 runs to 14 residues. CDR3 DNA sequence: TGTGCCAGCGAGGAACAGGGCCACACCGGGGAGCTGTTTTTT. Translating gives CASEEQGHTGELFF.

Only a few counts were recorded for this clonotype. V is TRBV20-1 and J is TRBJ2-1; TRBD1 matches at 11 bases. Trimming removed 1 base from V and 6 bases from J; junction bases left unmatched: 17. The CDR3 consists of 19 residues. Germline V lookup: CDR1 DFQATT, CDR2 SNEGSKA (reference sequence). The CDR3 DNA follows: TGCAGTGCTAGAGGGAGGACAGGGGGCGGGTGGACTAGACCCAATGAGCAGTTCTTC. Protein product: CSARGRTGGGWTRPNEQFF.

V and J are TRBV28 and TRBJ2-1; 10 nucleotides match TRBD2. V was clipped by 4 bases and J by 3 bases; unmatched bases: 3. The CDR3 spans 15 residues. Germline lookup yields CDR1 MDHEN and CDR2 SYDVKM. The CDR3 here is CASSSGLADYNEQFF. The CDR3 DNA sequence: TGTGCCAGCAGTTCCGGACTAGCGGACTACAATGAGCAGTTCTTC.

CDR3 sequence reads: CASSLGPRDNQPQHF. In DNA form, the CDR3 reads TGTGCCAGCAGTTTAGGGCCAAGGGACAATCAGCCCCAGCATTTT. The chain is built from TRBV12-3 or TRBV12-4 and TRBJ1-5; D not resolved. The CDR3 sequence is 15 residues long. The germline V and J ends were trimmed by 1 base and 3 bases, with 10 bases remaining between them.

At least ten counts were recorded for this clonotype. V is TRBV7-9 and J is TRBJ2-7; 10 nucleotides agree with TRBD1. In germline, CDR1 is SEHNR, CDR2 FQNEAQ (reference sequence). The V and J ends lost 4 bases and 3 bases, in that order; junction bases with no gene match: 6. This CDR3 spans 15 amino acids. The CDR3 nucleotides are TGTGCCAGCAGCTCGCCCGGGACAGGGGTCTACGAGCAGTACTTC. Amino acid sequence: CASSSPGTGVYEQYF.

In this sample, this clonotype turned up many times. The CDR3 nucleotides read TGTGCCAGCAGAAAGGACGGTGAAGCTTTCTTT. Translating it yields CASRKDGEAFF. The chain recombines TRBV7-9 with TRBJ1-1; D uncertain. Germline loops: CDR1 SEHNR, CDR2 FQNEAQ (reference sequence). The CDR3 consists of 11 residues. V was cut by 6 bases and J by 7 bases, with 9 bases left in between. Full variable domain (outside the CDR3, taken from reference TRBV7-9 and TRBJ1-1): DTGVSQNPRHKITKRGQNVTFRCDPISEHNRLYWYRQTLGQGPEFLTYFQNEAQLEKSRLLSDRFSAERPKGSFSTLEIQRTEQGDSAMYLCASRKDGEAFFGQGTRLTVV.

This clonotype was recorded a few times. The chain combines TRBV6-2 or TRBV6-3 with TRBJ2-1; D is unresolved. Trimming pared 0 bases from V and 7 bases from J, leaving 22 bases between. This CDR3 has 18 amino acids. Germline CDR1 and CDR2: MNHEY and SVGEGT. CDR3 coding DNA: TGTGCCAGCAGTTACTCGGGTAAAGACTTAGACCCAAGGAATGAGCAGTTCTTC. Protein product: CASSYSGKDLDPRNEQFF.

The rearrangement uses TRBV7-8 and TRBJ2-2, with D perhaps assigned TRBD1 or TRBD2 (7 bases each). The CDR3 loop spans 16 amino acids. V gave up 5 bases and J gave up 5 bases, with 18 bases separating them. CDR1 is SGHVS and CDR2 is FQNEAQ in the germline V gene. The CDR3 region has the DNA TGTGCCAGCAGCCCCTGGGGAGGGGGCGGTACCGGGGAGCTGTTTTTT. It translates to CASSPWGGGGTGELFF.

This clonotype was counted at least ten times. The rearrangement uses TRBV7-2 and TRBJ1-1, with D hard to call. The CDR3 is 14 amino acids. V was shortened by 6 bases and J by 6 bases, with 17 bases between the two germline ends. The germline V gene encodes CDR1 SGHTA and CDR2 FQGNSA. The CDR3 coding sequence is TGTGCCAGCAGTCCAGTTTTCTTCGGATCTGAAGCTTTCTTT. Translation gives CASSPVFFGSEAFF.

This clonotype occurred a few times. The chain couples TRBV28 to TRBJ2-7, with 10 bases identical to TRBD1. The CDR3 loop spans 17 amino acids. V lost 7 bases and J lost 4; bases outside the gene matches: 16. CDR1 is MDHEN, CDR2 SYDVKM, per germline. The CDR3 nucleotides are TGTGCCAGCACCAACCCCCTGACAGGGGGCGCCGGATACGAGCAGTACTTC. Translated, it gives CASTNPLTGGAGYEQYF.

This clonotype was seen ten or more times. The V gene is TRBV27, the J gene TRBJ2-1; 14 positions agree with TRBD2. The CDR3 consists of 17 residues. Germline V lookup: CDR1 MNHEY, CDR2 SMNVEV (reference sequence). Trimming removed 5 bases from V and 6 bases from J; junction bases left unmatched: 9. CDR3 amino acids: CASSPGLAGAPGNEQFF. The CDR3 nucleotides are TGTGCCAGCAGTCCGGGACTAGCGGGGGCCCCGGGCAATGAGCAGTTCTTC.

This clonotype was picked up a small number of times. The chain is built from TRBV7-9 and TRBJ2-4; TRBD1 might be the D (6 bases). CDR1 and CDR2 from the germline V gene are SEHNR and FQNEAQ (reference sequence). Trimming removed 1 base at V and 0 bases at J, with 13 bases between. This CDR3 contains 17 residues. The CDR3 is CASSLGGQGIAKNIQYF. The CDR3 nucleotides are TGTGCCAGCAGCTTAGGAGGGCAGGGGATAGCCAAAAACATTCAGTACTTC.

Comments on this clonotype: Germline and junction disagree at one end, which may indicate a read error. The V gene is TRBV19, the J gene TRBJ1-1; D uncertain. This CDR3 is 13 amino acids long. CDR1 LNHDA and CDR2 SQIVND come from the germline V gene (reference sequence). The CDR3 spells CTSSTTVNTEAFF. Written as DNA, the CDR3 is TGTACCAGTAGTACTACGGTAAACACTGAAGCTTTCTTT.

The V call is TRBV11-2, the J call TRBJ2-1, with D possibly matching TRBD2 (6 bases). Germline assignment: CDR1 SGHAT and CDR2 FQNNGV. The CDR3 contains 15 residues. Between the trimmed V and J ends, which lost 8 bases and 5 bases, there was a span of 19 bases. The CDR3 bases are TGTGCCAGCCCCACTAGCATGGGGCCCAACAATGAGCAGTTCTTC. Translated, it gives CASPTSMGPNNEQFF.

V usage is TRBV7-9 and J usage is TRBJ1-2; D gene uncertain. The CDR3 sequence is 17 residues long. V was shortened by 4 bases and J by 7 bases, with 25 bases between the two germline ends. CDR1 and CDR2 from the germline V gene are SEHNR and FQNEAQ (reference sequence). CDR3 loop: CASSSGDGPQRLIGYTF. The CDR3 coding sequence is TGTGCCAGCAGCTCTGGAGATGGTCCCCAGAGGCTAATTGGCTACACCTTC.

This clonotype was counted a few times. The gene calls are TRBV28 and TRBJ2-2; possibly TRBD1 for D (6 bases). Germline V CDR1 and CDR2: MDHEN, SYDVKM. The CDR3 spans 18 residues. Trimming removed 3 bases from V and 1 base from J, with 18 bases in between. The CDR3 nucleotides read TGTGCCAGCAGTTTCCGACAGGAAATTCTGGGGAACACCGGGGAGCTGTTTTTT. Encoded protein: CASSFRQEILGNTGELFF. Based on the CDR3 plus reference TRBV28 and TRBJ2-2, the full variable domain is DVKVTQSSRYLVKRTGEKVFLECVQDMDHENMFWYRQDPGLGLRLIYFSYDVKMKEKGDIPEGYSVSREKKERFSLILESASTNQTSMYLCASSFRQEILGNTGELFFGEGSRLTVL.

This clonotype was detected many times. This sequence joins TRBV7-2 and TRBJ2-7; a possible D gene is TRBD2 (5 bases). The CDR3 is made up of 14 amino acids. Between the trimmed V and J ends, which lost 2 bases and 2 bases, there was a span of 10 bases. The germline V gene encodes CDR1 SGHTA and CDR2 FQGNSA. The CDR3, as DNA: TGTGCCAGCAGCTTAACCGGGAACCCCTACGAGCAGTACGTC. Amino acid sequence: CASSLTGNPYEQYV.

This clonotype was picked up a small number of times. V is TRBV20-1 and J is TRBJ2-5; 10 nucleotides line up with TRBD1. This CDR3 region has 14 residues. Germline CDR1 and CDR2: DFQATT and SNEGSKA (reference sequence). V lost 4 bases to trimming and J lost 2 bases; unmatched junction nucleotides: 4. CDR3 loop: CSAKPGQGQETQYF. In nucleotides, the CDR3 is TGCAGTGCTAAGCCGGGACAGGGGCAAGAGACCCAGTACTTC.

This chain links TRBV6-5 with TRBJ1-5, with 8 bases identical to TRBD1. The V and J ends lost 4 bases and 4 bases, in that order; junction bases with no gene match: 3. Germline-derived CDR1 and CDR2 are MNHEY and SVGAGI. The CDR3 totals 14 residues. The CDR3 reads CASSFRDRNQPQHF. CDR3 in DNA: TGTGCCAGCAGTTTCCGGGACAGGAATCAGCCCCAGCATTTT.

This clonotype has only one observation. This chain joins TRBV28 and TRBJ1-1, with D perhaps TRBD1 (5 bases). V dropped 8 bases and J dropped 4 bases, with 14 bases sitting between them. Germline CDR1 and CDR2: MDHEN and SYDVKM. The CDR3 runs 13 residues. CDR3 region: CASSGGVGTEAFF. DNA for the CDR3: TGTGCCAGCTCGGGAGGGGTGGGCACTGAAGCTTTCTTT.

This clonotype was counted between two and nine times. The CDR3 protein is CASSMTGGYGSEYEQYV. The CDR3 nucleotides read TGTGCCAGCAGTATGACAGGGGGGTATGGCTCGGAGTACGAGCAGTACGTC. The chain recombines TRBV28 with TRBJ2-7; 9 bases match TRBD1. CDR1 and CDR2 from the germline V gene are MDHEN and SYDVKM. V trimming: 5 bases; J trimming: 4 bases; junction bases outside the gene matches: 15. The CDR3 spans 17 residues.

This sequence joins TRBV12-5 and TRBJ1-2; TRBD1 matches at 10 bases. Germline CDR1 and CDR2: LGHNT and FRNRAP. V was pared by 0 bases and J by 3 bases, with 7 bases of the junction left unmatched. This CDR3 has 17 amino acids. The CDR3: CASGLVLDRGQDYGYTF. CDR3 DNA sequence: TGTGCTAGTGGTTTGGTACTCGACAGGGGGCAGGACTATGGCTACACCTTC.